The 30 T cell receptor beta chains below come from one sample, sequenced in a study of OX40 agonist ivuxolimab in advanced cancers. Sequencing used immunoSEQ multiplex PCR; TCRdb keeps in-frame clones, though not all of them. The repertoire holds tens of thousands of clones, with more than 75% as singletons. The specimen comprised CD4+ or CD8+ T cells sorted from blood, sampled in a trial of the OX40 agonist ivuxolimab. These receptors were collected from an adult with an advanced solid tumor such as melanoma, head and neck, liver or kidney cancer.

This chain uses TRBV7-6 with TRBJ2-2; D is uncertain. Germline CDR1 is SGHVS and CDR2 is FNYEAQ. This CDR3 has 11 residues. Trimming pared 2 bases from V and 5 bases from J, leaving 0 bases between. CDR3: CASSLTGELFF. The DNA of the CDR3 is TGTGCCAGCAGCTTAACCGGGGAGCTGTTTTTT. The full variable domain, with the rest looked up from reference TRBV7-6 and TRBJ2-2, is GAGVSQSPRYKVTKRGQDVALRCDPISGHVSLYWYRQALGQGPEFLTYFNYEAQQDKSGLPNDRFSAERPEGSISTLTIQRTEQRDSAMYRCASSLTGELFFGEGSRLTVL.

This clone was recorded once. The CDR3 DNA reads as TGTGCCAGCAGTACAGGGAACTTGAACACCGGGGAGCTGTTTTTT. Protein: CASSTGNLNTGELFF. This sequence joins TRBV2 and TRBJ2-2; possible D gene TRBD1, 6 bases. The CDR3 covers 15 residues. Trimming left V 5 bases short and J 1 base short, with 11 bases between. Germline V gene data show CDR1 as SNHLY and CDR2 as FYNNEI.

The CDR3 sequence is CASSKSILLETEAFF. The CDR3 nucleotides read TGTGCCAGCAGCAAGTCAATCCTACTGGAGACTGAAGCTTTCTTT. The V gene is TRBV21-1, the J gene TRBJ1-1. TRBV21-1 is a pseudogene locus. The CDR3 is 15 amino acids.

The chain joins TRBV28 to TRBJ2-2; possibly TRBD1 for D (5 bases). CDR3 size: 14 residues. V dropped 8 bases and J dropped 3 bases, with 13 bases sitting between them. CDR1 MDHEN and CDR2 SYDVKM come from the germline V gene. For the CDR3, the DNA is TGTGCCAGCTCCCCCAGGGAAGACACCGGGGAGCTGTTTTTT. This codes for CASSPREDTGELFF.

Comments on this clone: Other nucleotide sequences from this sample produce the same CDR3. The rearrangement joins TRBV19 to TRBJ2-3; 8 bases are a match to TRBD1. Unmatched junction bases numbered 1, after V lost 6 bases and J lost 2 bases. The length of the CDR3 is 13 residues. Germline V lookup: CDR1 LNHDA, CDR2 SQIVND (reference sequence). CDR3 in DNA: TGTGCCAGTAGGGACAGGGTCACAGATACGCAGTATTTT. Translated: CASRDRVTDTQYF.

This sequence joins TRBV4-1 and TRBJ1-1; D ambiguous. Germline lookup yields CDR1 MGHRA and CDR2 YSYEKL. The length of the CDR3 is 14 residues. V gave up 5 bases and J gave up 0 bases, with 10 bases separating them. DNA of the CDR3: TGCGCCAGCAGCAAACCTTACATGAACACTGAAGCTTTCTTT. This sequence encodes CASSKPYMNTEAFF.

The chain links TRBV21-1 to TRBJ2-1; no DNA check was done on the table's D call, TRBD2. TRBV21-1 is classified as a pseudogene. The CDR3 runs 15 residues. In DNA form, the CDR3 reads TGTGCCAGCAGCAAATTCCGGCGGCCCTACAATGAGCAGTTCTTC. Translating it yields CASSKFRRPYNEQFF.

The chain recombines TRBV10-3 with TRBJ1-2, with TRBD1 identical over 9 bases. The CDR3 runs to 14 residues. Germline V gene lookup returns CDR1 ENHRY and CDR2 SYGVKD. The V and J ends lost 6 bases and 2 bases, in that order; junction bases with no gene match: 4. The CDR3 loop reads CAIRGDRENYGYTF. DNA for the CDR3: TGTGCCATCAGAGGGGACAGGGAAAACTATGGCTACACCTTC.

In its sample, this clone was seen once. The J gene is TRBJ2-5, the V gene TRBV21-1; no DNA check was done on the table's D call, TRBD1. TRBV21-1 is a pseudogene locus. This CDR3 region has 18 residues. The CDR3 region is CASSKRGTPGHFLETQYF. CDR3 coding DNA: TGTGCCAGCAGCAAAAGGGGGACCCCGGGACACTTTCTGGAGACCCAGTACTTC.

The chain links TRBV6-5 to TRBJ1-6; no definite D call. The CDR3 runs to 14 residues. Per germline, CDR1 MNHEY and CDR2 SVGAGI. Trimming stripped 2 bases from V and 7 bases from J, with 9 bases between. CDR3 DNA: TGTGCCAGCAGTTACGACTTCCCGAATTCACCCCTCCACTTT. This gives the protein CASSYDFPNSPLHF.

The V call is TRBV28, the J call TRBJ2-1, with TRBD2 matching 7 bases. This CDR3 has 15 residues. Looked up from germline, CDR1 is MDHEN and CDR2 is SYDVKM. J was trimmed by 9 bases and V by 3 bases; bases with no gene match: 11. The CDR3 here is CASSFSTSLTTEQFF. CDR3 coding DNA: TGTGCCAGCAGTTTTTCGACTAGCCTCACTACTGAGCAGTTCTTC. Using reference TRBV28 and TRBJ2-1 for the parts outside the CDR3, the full variable domain is DVKVTQSSRYLVKRTGEKVFLECVQDMDHENMFWYRQDPGLGLRLIYFSYDVKMKEKGDIPEGYSVSREKKERFSLILESASTNQTSMYLCASSFSTSLTTEQFFGPGTRLTVL.

The rearrangement uses TRBV27 and TRBJ2-7; TRBD2 aligns across 10 bases. J lost 4 bases, V lost 11 bases, and 11 bases had no gene match. Germline V gives CDR1 MNHEY, CDR2 SMNVEV (reference sequence). This CDR3 is 14 amino acids long. The CDR3 region is CASNRASGSYEQYF. The DNA for the CDR3 is TGTGCCTCCAACCGGGCTAGCGGGAGTTACGAGCAGTACTTC.

The chain employs TRBV2 and TRBJ2-1; 10 nucleotides agree with TRBD1. CDR1 is SNHLY, CDR2 FYNNEI, per germline. The V segment lost 5 bases and the J segment 2 bases; nucleotides outside the gene matches: 3. The CDR3 runs 15 residues. The CDR3 nucleotides read TGTGCCAGCAGTCCCGGGACAGGGGCCTACAATGAGCAGTTCTTC. This translates into CASSPGTGAYNEQFF.

The chain uses TRBV18 and TRBJ2-3, with 8 bases aligning to TRBD2. Unmatched junction bases numbered 14, after V lost 5 bases and J lost 1 base. This CDR3 has 18 amino acids. Germline V gene lookup returns CDR1 KGHSH and CDR2 LQKENI. The CDR3 nucleotides read TGTGCCAGCTCATCGAAGACTAGCGCGGAATATGGCACAGATACGCAGTATTTT. It specifies CASSSKTSAEYGTDTQYF.

This clone was seen a few times. The rearrangement links TRBV4-2 to TRBJ1-2; D gene uncertain. From germline, CDR1 is LGHNA and CDR2 YNFKEQ. Between the trimmed V and J ends, which lost 4 bases and 6 bases, there was a span of 15 bases. The CDR3 spans 14 residues. The CDR3 reads CASSPRAGFDGYTF. As DNA, the CDR3 is TGTGCCAGCAGCCCGCGGGCGGGATTCGATGGCTACACCTTC.

This chain connects TRBV5-1 to TRBJ2-6; perhaps TRBD1 as D (6 bases). CDR1 is SGHRS, CDR2 YFSETQ, per germline. Deletions cut 1 base from V and 0 bases from J, with 11 bases between. The CDR3 totals 17 residues. The CDR3 region is CASSLFPGDSGANVLTF. Written as DNA, the CDR3 is TGCGCCAGCAGCTTGTTCCCAGGGGACTCTGGGGCCAACGTCCTGACTTTC.

The chain joins TRBV7-8 to TRBJ2-3, with D perhaps matching TRBD2 (5 bases). This CDR3 is 14 amino acids long. V lost 4 bases and J 1 base, leaving 9 bases between the germline ends. CDR1 and CDR2 (germline): SGHVS, FQNEAQ. The CDR3 region is CASSSTEGTDTQYF. The DNA of the CDR3 is TGTGCCAGCAGCTCTACGGAGGGCACAGATACGCAGTATTTT.

The chain joins TRBV30 to TRBJ2-2; D is undetermined. CDR1 and CDR2 from the germline V gene are GTSNPN and SVGIG (reference sequence). CDR3 length: 13 residues. Trimming removed 3 bases at V and 2 bases at J, with 7 bases between. This chain's CDR3 is CAWSQSNTGELFF. Written as DNA, the CDR3 is TGTGCCTGGAGCCAGTCAAACACCGGGGAGCTGTTTTTT.

The chain has TRBV2 and TRBJ1-5; TRBD1 agrees at 7 bases. The CDR3 is made up of 13 amino acids. Germline-derived CDR1 and CDR2 are SNHLY and FYNNEI. The J segment lost 6 bases and the V segment lost 5 bases, leaving 4 bases of the junction unmatched. The CDR3: CASSNRGTQPQHF. As DNA, the CDR3 is TGTGCCAGCAGTAACAGGGGAACTCAGCCCCAGCATTTT.

Details on this clone: This sample also contains other DNA sequences that code for the same CDR3. The chain links TRBV11-2 to TRBJ2-1, with D possibly being TRBD1 or TRBD2 (6 bases each). V lost 3 bases to trimming and J lost 6 bases, with 12 bases between them. This CDR3 contains 14 residues. CDR1 and CDR2 (germline): SGHAT, FQNNGV. DNA for the CDR3: TGTGCCAGCAGCTTGTATAGGGGGGTCAATGAGCAGTTCTTC. It specifies CASSLYRGVNEQFF.

The V and J genes are TRBV4-1 and TRBJ2-3; TRBD2 agrees at 7 bases. Germline CDR1 reads MGHRA; CDR2 reads YSYEKL. V was clipped by 0 bases and J by 7 bases; unmatched bases: 7. The CDR3 contains 15 residues. CDR3 bases: TGCGCCAGCAGCCAAGATTGGAGCGGGACCTATACGCAGTATTTT. Amino acids: CASSQDWSGTYTQYF.

The rearrangement links TRBV30 to TRBJ2-7; D possibly matches TRBD1 or TRBD2 (5 bases each). The CDR3 totals 13 residues. Germline V gene sequence: CDR1 GTSNPN, CDR2 SVGIG (reference sequence). V lost 3 bases and J lost 3, with 12 bases in between. In DNA form, the CDR3 reads TGTGCCTGGAGCCCGGGGCAGGGCTACGAGCAGTACTTC. This gives the protein CAWSPGQGYEQYF.

This rearrangement joins TRBV11-1 to TRBJ2-5; 9 nucleotides align to TRBD1. The ends lost 5 bases at V and 4 bases at J; junction bases unmatched: 8. Germline V gene lookup returns CDR1 SGHAT and CDR2 FQDESV (reference sequence). This CDR3 comprises 15 residues. The CDR3 bases are TGTGCCAGCAGCCCCAGACAGGGGGGGGGAGAGACCCAGTACTTC. It specifies CASSPRQGGGETQYF.

J is TRBJ1-5 and V is TRBV18; no definite D call. Trimming removed 3 bases at V and 6 bases at J, with 6 bases between. This CDR3 has 12 residues. The germline V gene encodes CDR1 KGHSH and CDR2 LQKENI. CDR3 coding DNA: TGTGCCAGCTCACCGTTCGGTCAGCCCCAGCATTTT. As protein: CASSPFGQPQHF.

The chain combines TRBV21-1 with TRBJ2-5; TRBD1 is the table's D call and was not checked against the DNA. TRBV21-1 is reported as a pseudogene. This CDR3 has 17 amino acids. DNA for the CDR3: TGTGCCAGCAGCAAAGTACCGGACAGGGAGTACCAAGAGACCCAGTACTTC. It yields the protein CASSKVPDREYQETQYF.

The chain recombines TRBV28 with TRBJ1-4; 9 nucleotides match TRBD1. After removal of 5 bases from V and 3 bases from J, the junction contained 10 bases not matched to a gene. CDR3 length: 17 amino acids. CDR1 and CDR2 (germline): MDHEN, SYDVKM. In DNA, the CDR3 is TGTGCCAGCAGTCTTTTTTTCGGGGACAGGGCTAATGAAAAACTGTTTTTT. It is translated as CASSLFFGDRANEKLFF.

The table lists this clone with a count of one. The V call is TRBV11-2, the J call TRBJ2-1; D not resolved. The V end lost 5 bases, the J end lost 2 bases, and 7 bases lay between the germline ends. The V gene's germline CDR1 is SGHAT and CDR2 FQNNGV. The CDR3 loop spans 13 amino acids. CDR3 sequence reads: CASSPAPYNEQFF. CDR3 DNA sequence: TGTGCCAGCAGCCCCGCCCCCTACAATGAGCAGTTCTTC.

J is TRBJ2-3 and V is TRBV2; possibly TRBD1 or TRBD2 for D (7 bases each). CDR3 length: 16 amino acids. Germline V lookup: CDR1 SNHLY, CDR2 FYNNEI. Trimming pared 10 bases from V and 0 bases from J, leaving 20 bases between. In nucleotides, the CDR3 is TGTGCCACAGGGGGAGGGCCGAAGGTGAGCACAGATACGCAGTATTTT. Its protein is CATGGGPKVSTDTQYF.

This rearrangement joins TRBV5-8 to TRBJ1-5, with TRBD1 matching 7 bases. CDR3 length equals 12 residues. V shed 8 bases and J 6 bases; nucleotides not matched to a gene: 5. Germline-derived CDR1 and CDR2 are SGHTS and YDEGEE. The CDR3 DNA reads TGTGCCAGTCAACAGGGGAGTCAGCCCCAGCATTTT. Translating it yields CASQQGSQPQHF.

V and J are TRBV7-9 and TRBJ1-1; a possible D gene is TRBD1 (5 bases). Germline V gene lookup returns CDR1 SEHNR and CDR2 FQNEAQ (reference sequence). Trimming took off 6 bases at V and 8 bases at J, with 10 bases between the two ends. CDR3 size: 11 residues. The CDR3 is CASRGTSEAFF. The CDR3 DNA is TGTGCCAGCAGGGGGACTTCGGAAGCTTTCTTT.